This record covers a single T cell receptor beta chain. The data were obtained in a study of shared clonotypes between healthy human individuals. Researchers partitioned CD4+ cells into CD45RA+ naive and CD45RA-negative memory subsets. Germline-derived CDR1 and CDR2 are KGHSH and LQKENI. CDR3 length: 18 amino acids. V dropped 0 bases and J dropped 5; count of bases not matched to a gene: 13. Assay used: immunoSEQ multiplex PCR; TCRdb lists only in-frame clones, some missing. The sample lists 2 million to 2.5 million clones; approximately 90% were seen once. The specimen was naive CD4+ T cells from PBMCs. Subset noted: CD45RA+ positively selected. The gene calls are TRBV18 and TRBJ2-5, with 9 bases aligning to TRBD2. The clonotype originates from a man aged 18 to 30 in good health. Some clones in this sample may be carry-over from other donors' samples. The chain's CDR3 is CASSPPGIAGVVGETQYF. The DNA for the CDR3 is TGTGCCAGCTCACCACCTGGGATAGCGGGAGTCGTCGGGGAGACCCAGTACTTC. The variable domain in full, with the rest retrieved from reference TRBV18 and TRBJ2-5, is NAGVMQNPRHLVRRRGQEARLRCSPMKGHSHVYWYRQLPEEGLKFMVYLQKENIIDESGMPKERFSAEFPKEGPSILRIQQVVRGDSAAYFCASSPPGIAGVVGETQYFGPGTRLLVL.